These T cell receptor beta chains were read from a single sample in a study of CD8 T cells in ankylosing spondylitis. TCRdb itself ran the 5' RACE reads through MiXCR, one entry per CDR3 protein. The sample has approximately 180,000 distinct CDR3 sequences, approximately 18% seen once. The specimen was blood, either unsorted or a sorted T cell fraction (not recorded which). All receptors derive from a male donor aged 5 to 29 with ankylosing spondylitis or in good health (not recorded which). CDR3s leave out the opening cysteine and the closing phenylalanine or tryptophan. A D gene is named only where the DNA matches it firmly. A row's size may be missing; if present it is once, few, many or a size class.

TRBV9	many	TRBD2	TRBJ2-7	ASSVAASGRGEQY
TRBV20-1	many	TRBD1	TRBJ1-2	SARTGENGYT
TRBV6-5	many	.	TRBJ1-3	ASSRQPPQETRNTIY
TRBV28	many	.	TRBJ2-7	ASSYANPNYEQY
TRBV29-1	many	.	TRBJ1-2	SAYLGRVGGYT
TRBV20-1	many	.	TRBJ1-4	SARDRSEKLF
TRBV6-1	few	.	TRBJ1-1	ASSEPSMNTEAF
TRBV28	many	TRBD1	TRBJ1-1	ASSNPDRGLNTEAF
TRBV24-1	many	TRBD2	TRBJ2-1	ATSDPTSGRVDEQF
TRBV12-3/TRBV12-4	many	.	TRBJ1-2	ASSRRGLNYGYT
TRBV5-5	.	.	TRBJ2-7	ASSLPSSEQY
TRBV5-5	many	.	TRBJ2-1	ASSLLWGDNNEQF
TRBV29-1	many	.	TRBJ2-1	SVLGSNNEQF
TRBV5-1	many	.	TRBJ2-7	ASSLASRREQY
TRBV20-1	many	.	TRBJ1-3	SARDTGSANTIY
TRBV4-2	many	TRBD2	TRBJ2-1	ASSQSGLAARGEQF
TRBV5-1	many	.	TRBJ2-3	ASSLPGADTQY
TRBV2	few	.	TRBJ2-3	ASSTHTDTQY
TRBV6-2/TRBV6-3	many	.	TRBJ2-1	ASRYGGVYNEQF
TRBV20-1	few	.	TRBJ2-7	SASGVTYEQY
TRBV29-1	.	TRBD2	TRBJ2-3	SATTSGRDTQY
TRBV7-9	many	.	TRBJ2-7	ASSPFSGGGHYEQY
TRBV20-1	many	.	TRBJ1-6	SATKTGASYNSPLH
TRBV20-1	many	.	TRBJ2-2	SAHKNTGELF
TRBV4-1	many	.	TRBJ2-4	ASSQPRETKNIQY
TRBV5-1	few	TRBD1	TRBJ2-7	ASSWTWDRAYEQY
TRBV11-2	many	.	TRBJ1-1	ASSFLQMNTEAF
TRBV6-5	few	.	TRBJ1-6	ASSYSNLGWNSPLH
TRBV20-1	many	.	TRBJ2-7	SALSRGEQY
TRBV20-1	.	.	TRBJ1-5	SARGSRVQPQH
TRBV6-1	.	.	TRBJ2-2	ASTPTANGELF
TRBV7-3	many	TRBD2	TRBJ2-1	ASSLAGDSYNEQF
TRBV7-9	many	.	TRBJ1-1	ASRLGRSYEAF
TRBV20-1	.	.	TRBJ2-3	SARGLNTDTQY
TRBV20-1	many	.	TRBJ1-3	SALPTLGEGNTIY
TRBV12-3/TRBV12-4	many	.	TRBJ1-1	ASSSGVTEAF
TRBV5-1	many	TRBD2	TRBJ2-1	ASRPSNFGSGTSGVQDRHNEQF
TRBV29-1	many	.	TRBJ1-5	SVGGTGSQPQH
TRBV27	few	.	TRBJ1-2	ASSLRGRYGYT
TRBV10-3	many	.	TRBJ2-1	AIRDRSSYNEQF
TRBV29-1	.	.	TRBJ2-2	SVEVGELF
TRBV29-1	few	.	TRBJ2-3	SVVLNTQY
TRBV28	many	.	TRBJ1-2	ASSSTTGSGYT
TRBV29-1	.	TRBD2	TRBJ2-7	SVAKRERYEQY
TRBV20-1	once	.	TRBJ2-5	SARDPQGRQTQY
TRBV12-3/TRBV12-4	many	.	TRBJ2-1	ASSFARYNEQF
TRBV6-2/TRBV6-3	many	TRBD1	TRBJ1-6	ASRFTGEPLH
TRBV12-5	many	.	TRBJ2-6	ASGLGQGHSGANVLT
TRBV5-5	many	.	TRBJ2-6	ASETPGRGFPGANVLT
TRBV7-2	.	.	TRBJ2-7	ASSSPRSTYEQY
TRBV24-1	many	TRBD1	TRBJ2-2	ATSDSGTGGANTGELF
TRBV20-1	.	.	TRBJ2-5	SASGLSRLQETQY
TRBV20-1	many	.	TRBJ1-5	SASDSNQPQH
TRBV5-6	many	TRBD2	TRBJ2-7	ASSLGTSNYEQY
TRBV18	few	.	TRBJ2-1	ASSLQDRNEQF
TRBV12-3/TRBV12-4	many	.	TRBJ1-2	ASSSQAYGYT
TRBV5-6	once	TRBD2	TRBJ2-7	ASSRWTSRSEQY
TRBV5-1	many	.	TRBJ2-3	ASSPQEDTQY